This TCR beta chain was identified during a study of cytomegalovirus exposure and HLA in healthy donors. Turning to this clone: Its antigen is unknown.

Findings and caveats of the study: Versus the approximately 670-donor mean, an Asian-associated ancestry cluster reportedly showed fewer N-insertions in a later analysis.

Germline lookup yields CDR1 MNHNS and CDR2 SASEGT. V lost 11 bases, J lost 5 bases, and 7 bases stayed unmatched. The CDR3 spans 15 residues. With 60 Vbeta and 13 Jbeta primers, the PCR was carried out. Measured with immunoSEQ multiplex PCR; TCRdb has only the in-frame clones, and not every one. Of about 89,000 clones listed, approximately 81% are singletons. The chain is built from TRBV6-1 and TRBJ2-2, with 14 bases aligning to TRBD2. The sequence came from a man between 40 and 49 years old in good health and CMV-seropositive. Sequences were obtained from PBMCs. The CDR3, as DNA: TGTGCCTCCCGACTAGCGGGGGGGGGAACCGGGGAGCTGTTTTTT. Its translation: CASRLAGGGTGELFF.